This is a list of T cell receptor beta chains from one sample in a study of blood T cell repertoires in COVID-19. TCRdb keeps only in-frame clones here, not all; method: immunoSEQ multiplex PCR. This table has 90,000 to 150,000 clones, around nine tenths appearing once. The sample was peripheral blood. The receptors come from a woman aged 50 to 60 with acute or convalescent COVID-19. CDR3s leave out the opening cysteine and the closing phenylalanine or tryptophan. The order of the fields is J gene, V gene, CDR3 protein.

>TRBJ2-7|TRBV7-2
ASSWLQGAGYEQY
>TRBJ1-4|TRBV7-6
ASSSGTGAEKLF
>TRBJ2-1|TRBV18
ASSRDNEQF
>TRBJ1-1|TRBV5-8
ASSPGTTMNTEAF
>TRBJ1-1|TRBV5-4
ASSLLEGNTEAF
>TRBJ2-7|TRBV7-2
ASSLSGKVKQY
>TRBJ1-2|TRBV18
ASSPTGSNYGYT
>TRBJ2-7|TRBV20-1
SASVASGRLFYEQY
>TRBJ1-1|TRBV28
ASRGGNTEAF
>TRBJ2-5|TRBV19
ASSSTGVQETQY
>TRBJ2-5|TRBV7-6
ASSPRDEETQY
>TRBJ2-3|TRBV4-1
ASSQESAVPDTQY
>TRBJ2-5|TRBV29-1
SVLSGEETQY
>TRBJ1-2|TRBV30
AGGSDGYT
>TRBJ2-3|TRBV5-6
ASSSTKAGDTQY
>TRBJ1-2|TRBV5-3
ARSLSGDRENYGYT
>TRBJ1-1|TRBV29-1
SGGQWNTEAF
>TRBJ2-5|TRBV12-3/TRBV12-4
ASSSRETQY